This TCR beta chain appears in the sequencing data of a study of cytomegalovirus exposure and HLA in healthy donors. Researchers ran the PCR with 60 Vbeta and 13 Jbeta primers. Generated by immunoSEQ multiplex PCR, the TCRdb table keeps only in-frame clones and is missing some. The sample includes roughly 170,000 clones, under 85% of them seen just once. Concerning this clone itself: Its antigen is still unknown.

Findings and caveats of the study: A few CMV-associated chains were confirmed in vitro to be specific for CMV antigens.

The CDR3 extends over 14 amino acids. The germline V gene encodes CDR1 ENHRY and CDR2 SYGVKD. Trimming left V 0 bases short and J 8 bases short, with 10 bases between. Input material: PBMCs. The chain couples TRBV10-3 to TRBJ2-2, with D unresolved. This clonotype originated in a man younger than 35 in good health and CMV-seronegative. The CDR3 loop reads CAISESFQIGELFF. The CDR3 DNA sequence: TGTGCCATCAGTGAGTCCTTTCAGATTGGGGAGCTGTTTTTT.